The present T cell receptor (beta chain) was sequenced within a study of shared clonotypes between healthy human individuals. Study overall: Used for every donor were three CD4 naive, three CD4 memory, two CD8 naive and one CD8 memory plate. Study-wide findings and caveats: Represented genetic and exposure-history diversity was restricted by having few donors. For naive CD4 cells, approximately 5% of clonotypes were shared across several donors.

Clones were read by immunoSEQ multiplex PCR, and TCRdb kept only the in-frame ones, dropping some. The data hold a few million clones, with roughly 93% observed a single time. Turning to this clone: The antigen is not known. In the same sample, other DNA sequences code for this CDR3.

Within Nashville, Tennessee resided all donors, each a Caucasian adult. This CDR3 has 13 amino acids. V lost 3 bases and J lost 1, with 5 bases in between. Per germline, CDR1 SGHRS and CDR2 YFSETQ. The source of this sequence is a man between 18 and 35 years old in good health. Some clones in this sample may be carry-over from other donors' samples. Input material: naive CD4+ T cells from PBMCs. Regarding subset: CD45RA+ positively selected. This rearrangement joins TRBV5-1 to TRBJ1-3; D is unresolved. CDR3 in amino acids: CASSWGSGNTIYF. In DNA form, the CDR3 reads TGCGCCAGCAGCTGGGGATCTGGAAACACCATATATTTT.